These 6 T cell receptor beta chains were sequenced from one sample in a study of blood T cells in healthy people across ages (dated by TCRdb to between 2015 and 2017). Receptor libraries were prepared by 5' RACE. The sequencer was an Illumina HiSeq 2500. A second 7 to 11 cycle PCR used a sample-barcoded 5' primer and a J-beta primer mix. The raw public reads went through TCRdb reprocessing: fastp at Q25, MiXCR clone calling, in-frame beta chains kept. Each entry is one CDR3 protein sequence, shown with its most common DNA and genes. The sample yields 750,000 to 950,000 distinct CDR3 sequences; about 48% were counted once. The ten largest clones take up around 41% of the sample. Sequenced: blood. The receptors were sampled from an older man in good health.

This clonotype was recorded a few times. This rearrangement joins TRBV18 to TRBJ2-5, with a tentative D call TRBD2 (5 bases). Germline CDR1 is KGHSH and CDR2 is LQKENI. V was pared by 1 base and J by 3 bases, with 9 bases between. The CDR3 contains 14 residues. The CDR3 nucleotides are TGTGCCAGCTCACCACAGCGGACGGAAGAGACCCAGTACTTC. Translation: CASSPQRTEETQYF.

The gene calls are TRBV3-1 and TRBJ2-1; D not certain. The V gene's germline CDR1 is LGHDT and CDR2 YNNKEL (reference sequence). V was clipped by 4 bases and J by 6 bases, with 13 bases between them. The CDR3 loop spans 14 amino acids. CDR3 nucleotides: TGTGCCAGCAGCCTTCGGGTAGCAGCCAATGAGCAGTTCTTC. Translating gives CASSLRVAANEQFF.

V is TRBV7-9 and J is TRBJ2-1, with 12 positions matching TRBD1. This CDR3 has 16 amino acids. J was trimmed by 7 bases and V by 1 base; bases with no gene match: 5. Germline CDR1 is SEHNR and CDR2 is FQNEAQ (reference sequence). The CDR3 protein is CASSLEGGQGANEQFF. In DNA, the CDR3 is TGTGCCAGCAGCTTAGAAGGGGGACAGGGGGCGAATGAGCAGTTCTTC.

The chain links TRBV7-8 to TRBJ2-7, with D perhaps given as TRBD1 or TRBD2 (5 bases each). Germline V lookup: CDR1 SGHVS, CDR2 FQNEAQ. The CDR3 is 14 residues long. Trimming took 5 bases from V and 4 from J, leaving 15 bases between them. The CDR3 loop reads CASSKGPWPYEQYF. As DNA, the CDR3 is TGTGCCAGCAGCAAGGGACCTTGGCCTTACGAGCAGTACTTC.

The chain has TRBV10-3 and TRBJ1-2; D is undetermined. This CDR3 spans 12 amino acids. The V end lost 2 bases, the J end lost 3 bases, and 4 bases lay between the germline ends. Germline V gives CDR1 ENHRY, CDR2 SYGVKD. The CDR3: CAISEGDYGYTF. CDR3 in DNA: TGTGCCATCAGTGAGGGGGACTATGGCTACACCTTC.

The rearrangement links TRBV7-3 to TRBJ1-5; perhaps TRBD1 as D (5 bases). CDR3 length: 15 amino acids. V gave up 1 base and J gave up 6 bases, with 13 bases separating them. Germline V gene data show CDR1 as SGHTA and CDR2 as FQGTGA. The CDR3 DNA sequence: TGTGCCAGCAGCTTAAGCACAGGTATTATTCAGCCCCAGCATTTT. Its protein product is CASSLSTGIIQPQHF.